This T cell receptor beta chain stems from a study of Graves' ophthalmopathy and Graves' hyperthyroidism. In the study overall: The authors collected peripheral blood at initial diagnosis, before any treatment. Study-wide points: Blood contained most expanded thyroid clonotypes exceeding 0.001 frequency.

The V gene's germline CDR1 is LNHDA and CDR2 SQIVND (reference sequence). The CDR3 runs to 13 residues. The V end was cut by 3 bases, the J end by 5 bases, with 10 bases between. RNA transcripts yielded amplified TCR beta CDR3 regions. Second-round multiplex PCR came after first-round RT-PCR with HTBI primers. TCRdb redid the calling of the multiplex PCR reads with MiXCR, one entry per CDR3 protein. The sample yields about 370,000 distinct CDR3 sequences, about 18% seen once. In its sample, this clonotype was seen many times. Its cognate antigen is unknown. Diagnosis was based on clinical symptoms, serum thyroxine, TRAb, thyroid ultrasound and orbital computed tomography. The PBMCs used were ones drawn from about 9.2 ml of fresh peripheral blood.

The clonotype comes from an adult woman with stable Graves' hyperthyroidism. The J gene is TRBJ1-1, the V gene TRBV19, with D possibly TRBD1 on 5 matching bases. Specimen: peripheral blood. The CDR3 bases are TGTGCCAGTAGTATCATGGGGGGAACTGAAGCTTTCTTT. Translating it yields CASSIMGGTEAFF.